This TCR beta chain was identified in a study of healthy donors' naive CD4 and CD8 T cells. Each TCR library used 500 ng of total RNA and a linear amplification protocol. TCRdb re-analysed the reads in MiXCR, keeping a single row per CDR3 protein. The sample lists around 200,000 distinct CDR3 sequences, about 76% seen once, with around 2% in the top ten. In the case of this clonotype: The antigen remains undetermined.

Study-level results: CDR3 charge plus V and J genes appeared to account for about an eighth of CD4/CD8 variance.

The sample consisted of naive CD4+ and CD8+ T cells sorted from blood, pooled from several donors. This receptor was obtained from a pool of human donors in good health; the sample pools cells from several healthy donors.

CDR3 in DNA: TGTGCCAGTAGTATCTGGGGGGATACGCAGTATTTT. This translates into CASSIWGDTQYF. The V call is TRBV19, the J call TRBJ2-3; D may match TRBD1 or TRBD2 (5 bases each). Per the germline V gene, CDR1 is LNHDA and CDR2 is SQIVND (reference sequence). The length of the CDR3 is 12 residues. Trimming removed 3 bases from V and 6 bases from J, with 7 bases in between.